This record covers a single TCR beta chain. Its antigen is unknown. Sequencing was performed with immunoSEQ multiplex PCR; in TCRdb, only in-frame clones are kept and a portion is missing. The profile shows 65,000 to 90,000 clones, roughly 85% of them singletons. The source of the sample is a study of T cell responses to AZD1222 COVID-19 vaccine. Pooled in the analysis were second doses at about 4 or about 12 weeks. Study results and caveats: Once two AZD1222 doses were given, Spike-specific TCR breadth and depth went up. Targeting of unmutated variant regions was reportedly seen in nearly half of spike-specific TCRs. CD4 TCRs linked to vaccination spanned spike, dominating at 160-218 and 743-854.

This CDR3 is built from 13 residues. In germline, CDR1 is KGHSH, CDR2 LQKENI. V lost 6 bases and J lost 6; bases outside the gene matches: 5. The sample consisted of peripheral blood, taken 28 days after the second AZD1222 dose. The V gene is TRBV18, the J gene TRBJ1-2; 9 bases are a match to TRBD1. The clonotype originates from an adult who received the AZD1222 COVID-19 vaccine. Here the CDR3 reads CASSHGQGNGYTF. The CDR3, as DNA: TGTGCCAGCTCCCACGGACAGGGGAATGGCTACACCTTC. Full variable domain (missing parts from reference TRBV18 and TRBJ1-2): NAGVMQNPRHLVRRRGQEARLRCSPMKGHSHVYWYRQLPEEGLKFMVYLQKENIIDESGMPKERFSAEFPKEGPSILRIQQVVRGDSAAYFCASSHGQGNGYTFGSGTRLTVV.